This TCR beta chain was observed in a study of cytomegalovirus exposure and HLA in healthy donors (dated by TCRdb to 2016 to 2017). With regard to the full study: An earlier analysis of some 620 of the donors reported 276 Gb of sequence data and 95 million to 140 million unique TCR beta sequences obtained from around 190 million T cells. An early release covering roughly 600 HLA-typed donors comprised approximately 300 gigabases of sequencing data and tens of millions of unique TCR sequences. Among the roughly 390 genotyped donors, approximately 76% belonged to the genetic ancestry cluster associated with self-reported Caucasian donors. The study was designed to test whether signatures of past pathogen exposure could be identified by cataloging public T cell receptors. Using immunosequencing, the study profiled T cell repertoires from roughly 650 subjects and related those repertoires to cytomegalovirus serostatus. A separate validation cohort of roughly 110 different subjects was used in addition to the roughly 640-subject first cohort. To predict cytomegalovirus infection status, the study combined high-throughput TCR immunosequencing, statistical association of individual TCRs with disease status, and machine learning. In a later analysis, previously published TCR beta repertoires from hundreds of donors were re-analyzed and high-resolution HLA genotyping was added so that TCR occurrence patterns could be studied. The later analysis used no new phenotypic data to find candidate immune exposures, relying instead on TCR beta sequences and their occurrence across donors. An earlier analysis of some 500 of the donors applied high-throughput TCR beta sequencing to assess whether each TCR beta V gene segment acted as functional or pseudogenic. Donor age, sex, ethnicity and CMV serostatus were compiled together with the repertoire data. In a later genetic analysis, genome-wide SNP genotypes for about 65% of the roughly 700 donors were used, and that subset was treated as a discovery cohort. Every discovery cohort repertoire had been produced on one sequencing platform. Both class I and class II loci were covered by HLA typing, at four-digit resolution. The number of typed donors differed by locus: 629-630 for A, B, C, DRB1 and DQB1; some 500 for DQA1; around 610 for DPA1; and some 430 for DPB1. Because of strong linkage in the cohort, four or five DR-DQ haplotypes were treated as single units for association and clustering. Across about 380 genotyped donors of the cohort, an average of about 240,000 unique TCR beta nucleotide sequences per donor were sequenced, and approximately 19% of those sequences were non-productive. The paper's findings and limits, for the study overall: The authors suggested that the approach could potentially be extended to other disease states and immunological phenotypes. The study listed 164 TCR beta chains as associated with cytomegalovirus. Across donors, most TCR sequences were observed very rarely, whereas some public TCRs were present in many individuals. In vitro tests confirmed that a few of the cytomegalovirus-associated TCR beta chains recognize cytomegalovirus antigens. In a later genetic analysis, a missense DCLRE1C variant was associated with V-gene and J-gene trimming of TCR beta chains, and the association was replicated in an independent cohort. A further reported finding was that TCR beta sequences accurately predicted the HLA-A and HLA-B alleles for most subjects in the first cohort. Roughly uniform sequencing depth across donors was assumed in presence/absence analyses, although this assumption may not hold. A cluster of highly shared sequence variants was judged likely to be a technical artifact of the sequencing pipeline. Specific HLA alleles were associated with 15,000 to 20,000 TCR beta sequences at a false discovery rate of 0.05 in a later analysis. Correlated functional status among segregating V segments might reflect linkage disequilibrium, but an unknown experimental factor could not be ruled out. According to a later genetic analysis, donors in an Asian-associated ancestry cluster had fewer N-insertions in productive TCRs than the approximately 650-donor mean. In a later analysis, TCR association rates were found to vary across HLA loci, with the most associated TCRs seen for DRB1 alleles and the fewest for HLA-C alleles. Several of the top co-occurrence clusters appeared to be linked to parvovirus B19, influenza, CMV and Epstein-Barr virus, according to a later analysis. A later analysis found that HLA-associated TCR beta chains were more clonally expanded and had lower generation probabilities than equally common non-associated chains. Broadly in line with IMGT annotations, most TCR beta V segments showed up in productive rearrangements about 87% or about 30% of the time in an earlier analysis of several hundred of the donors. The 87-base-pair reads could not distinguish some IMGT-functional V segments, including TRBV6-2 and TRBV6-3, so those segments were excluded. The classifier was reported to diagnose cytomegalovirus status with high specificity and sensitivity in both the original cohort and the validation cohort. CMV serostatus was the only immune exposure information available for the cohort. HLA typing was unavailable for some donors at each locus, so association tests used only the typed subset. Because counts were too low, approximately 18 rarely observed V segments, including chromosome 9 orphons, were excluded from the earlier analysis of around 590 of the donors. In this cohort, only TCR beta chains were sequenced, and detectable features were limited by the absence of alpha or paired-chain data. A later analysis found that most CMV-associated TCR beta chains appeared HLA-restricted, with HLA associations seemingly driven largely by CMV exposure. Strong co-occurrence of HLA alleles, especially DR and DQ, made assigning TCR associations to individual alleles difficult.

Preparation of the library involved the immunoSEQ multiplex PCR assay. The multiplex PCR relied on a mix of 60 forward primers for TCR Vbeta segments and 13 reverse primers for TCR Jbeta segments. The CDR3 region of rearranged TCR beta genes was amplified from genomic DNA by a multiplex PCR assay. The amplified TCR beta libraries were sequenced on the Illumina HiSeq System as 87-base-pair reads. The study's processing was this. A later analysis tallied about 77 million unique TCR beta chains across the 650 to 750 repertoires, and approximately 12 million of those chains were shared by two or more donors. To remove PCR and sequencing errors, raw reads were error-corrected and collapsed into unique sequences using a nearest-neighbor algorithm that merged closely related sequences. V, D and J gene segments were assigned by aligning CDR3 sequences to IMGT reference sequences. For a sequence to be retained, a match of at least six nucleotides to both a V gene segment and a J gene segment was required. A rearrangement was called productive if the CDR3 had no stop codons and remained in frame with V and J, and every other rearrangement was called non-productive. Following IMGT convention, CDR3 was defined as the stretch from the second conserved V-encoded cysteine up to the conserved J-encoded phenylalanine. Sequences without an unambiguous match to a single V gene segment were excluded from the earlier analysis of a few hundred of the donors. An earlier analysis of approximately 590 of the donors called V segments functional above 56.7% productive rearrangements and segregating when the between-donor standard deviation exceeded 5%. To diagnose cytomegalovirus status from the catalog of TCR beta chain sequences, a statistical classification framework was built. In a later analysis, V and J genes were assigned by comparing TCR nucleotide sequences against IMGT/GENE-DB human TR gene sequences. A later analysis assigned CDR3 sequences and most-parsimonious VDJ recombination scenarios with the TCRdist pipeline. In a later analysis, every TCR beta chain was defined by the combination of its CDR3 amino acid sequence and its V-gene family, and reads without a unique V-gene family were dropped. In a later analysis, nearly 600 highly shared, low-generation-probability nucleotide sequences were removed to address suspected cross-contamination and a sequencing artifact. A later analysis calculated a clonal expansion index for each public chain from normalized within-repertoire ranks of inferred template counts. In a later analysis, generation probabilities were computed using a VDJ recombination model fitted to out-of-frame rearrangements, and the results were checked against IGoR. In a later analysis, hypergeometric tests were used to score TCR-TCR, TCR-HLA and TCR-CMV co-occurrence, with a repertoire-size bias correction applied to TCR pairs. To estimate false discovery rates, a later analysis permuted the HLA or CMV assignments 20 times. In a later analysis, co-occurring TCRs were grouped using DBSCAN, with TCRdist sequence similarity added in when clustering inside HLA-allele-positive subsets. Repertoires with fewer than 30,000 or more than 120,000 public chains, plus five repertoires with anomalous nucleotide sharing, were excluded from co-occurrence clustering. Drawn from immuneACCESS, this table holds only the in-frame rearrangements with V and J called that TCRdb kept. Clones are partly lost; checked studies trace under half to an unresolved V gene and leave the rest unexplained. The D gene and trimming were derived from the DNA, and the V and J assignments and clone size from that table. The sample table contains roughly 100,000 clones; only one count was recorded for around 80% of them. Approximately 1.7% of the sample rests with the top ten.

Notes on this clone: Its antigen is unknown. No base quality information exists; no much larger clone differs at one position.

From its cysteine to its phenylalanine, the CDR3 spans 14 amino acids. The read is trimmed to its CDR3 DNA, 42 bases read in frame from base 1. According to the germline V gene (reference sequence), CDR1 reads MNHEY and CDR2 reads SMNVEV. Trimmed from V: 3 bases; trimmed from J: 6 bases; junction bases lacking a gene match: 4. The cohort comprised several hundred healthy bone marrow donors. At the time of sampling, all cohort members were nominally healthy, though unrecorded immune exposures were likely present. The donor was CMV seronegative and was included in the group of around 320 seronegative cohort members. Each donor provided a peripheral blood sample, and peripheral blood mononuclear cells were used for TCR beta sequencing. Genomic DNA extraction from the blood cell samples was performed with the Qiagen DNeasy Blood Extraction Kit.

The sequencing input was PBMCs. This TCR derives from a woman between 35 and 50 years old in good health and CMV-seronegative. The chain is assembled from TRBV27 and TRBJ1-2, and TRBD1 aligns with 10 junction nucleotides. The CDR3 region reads CASSLGTGVNGYTF. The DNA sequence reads TGTGCCAGCAGTTTGGGGACAGGGGTGAATGGCTACACCTTC.